This TCR beta chain was sequenced during a study of T cell responses to AZD1222 COVID-19 vaccine. Whole-study context: Pooling was applied to second doses at about 4 or about 12 weeks.

Trimming removed 5 bases at V and 8 bases at J, with 13 bases between. This CDR3 is 14 amino acids long. The germline V gene encodes CDR1 SGHTA and CDR2 FQGNSA. TCRdb's copy holds only in-frame clones and misses some; the assay was immunoSEQ multiplex PCR. The sample yields approximately 90,000 clones, around 90% seen once. Findings and caveats of the study: A mostly white British donor set with more females was recruited, and clonal diversity was possibly underestimated. Seropositive status at baseline applied to only 6 or 7 AZD1222 recipients. Spike was spanned by vaccine-associated CD4 TCRs, which were dominant at 160-218 and 743-854.

For this clone: Antigen: not known.

The source material was peripheral blood, sampled on day 0 of AZD1222 vaccination. V is TRBV7-2 and J is TRBJ1-6; D is undetermined. The TCR sequence derives from an adult in good health. The CDR3 here is CASSAGPLYSPLHF. In DNA, the CDR3 is TGTGCCAGCAGCGCCGGACCGCTTTATTCACCCCTCCACTTT.